This T cell receptor (beta chain) was captured in a study of T cell responses to AZD1222 COVID-19 vaccine. Looked up from germline, CDR1 is SGHDN and CDR2 is FVKESK. The CDR3 has 17 amino acids. Trimming took 0 bases from V and 4 from J, leaving 15 bases between them. Some clones are missing from TCRdb's copy, which holds only in-frame ones; the method was immunoSEQ multiplex PCR. The sample carries some 97,000 clones, around 87% recorded once. V is TRBV14 and J is TRBJ1-4; D is unclear. This TCR was sampled from an adult in good health. The sequences come from peripheral blood, collected on day 0 of MenACWY control vaccination. CDR3 amino acids: CASSQDPRTAYNEKLFF. As DNA, the CDR3 is TGTGCCAGCAGCCAAGATCCCAGGACCGCTTATAATGAAAAACTGTTTTTT.